This TCR beta chain was profiled in a study of blood T cell repertoires in COVID-19. All enrollees were roughly 18 to 89 years old and from fewer than 25 US areas. CDR3 length: 17 amino acids. The V gene's germline CDR1 is PRHDT and CDR2 FYEKMQ (reference sequence). V gave up 4 bases and J gave up 0 bases; unmatched junction bases: 5. TCRdb keeps only in-frame clones here, not all; method: immunoSEQ multiplex PCR. Among 350,000 or so clones listed, approximately 92% were seen once. Material for sequencing was PBMCs or T cells enriched from blood (not recorded which). The receptor comes from a woman between 25 and 40 years old who had recovered from COVID-19. The J gene is TRBJ2-3, the V gene TRBV13, with 12 bases that match TRBD2. The DNA of the CDR3 is TGTGCCAGCAGCTCGAGGGGGACTAGCGGGAGCACAGATACGCAGTATTTT. Translated: CASSSRGTSGSTDTQYF.